One and the same sample provided the 19 T cell receptor beta chains below, sequenced in a study of blood T cell repertoires in COVID-19. Generated by immunoSEQ multiplex PCR, the TCRdb table keeps only in-frame clones and is missing some. The data contain more than 75,000 clones, roughly 85% of them singletons. Sequencing was done on a sample of peripheral blood. The receptors were gathered from a man aged 30 to 39 with acute or convalescent COVID-19.

The chain links TRBV7-9 to TRBJ2-5; TRBD2 is a possible D gene (6 bases). The germline V and J ends were trimmed by 5 bases and 5 bases, with 15 bases remaining between them. The germline gives CDR1 SEHNR, CDR2 FQNEAQ (reference sequence). This CDR3 has 14 residues. CDR3 amino acids: CASSLIGSEETQYF. As DNA, the CDR3 is TGTGCCAGCAGCCTAATCGGGAGTGAGGAGACCCAGTACTTC.

The chain carries TRBV7-2 and TRBJ2-1; TRBD1 matches at 7 bases. CDR3 length: 16 residues. Per the germline V gene, CDR1 is SGHTA and CDR2 is FQGNSA. V shed 2 bases, J shed 1 base, and the junction held 5 bases outside the gene matches. CDR3 sequence (DNA): TGTGCCAGCAGCTTAACTCTGGACAGGTCCTACAATGAGCAGTTCTTC. Residues: CASSLTLDRSYNEQFF.

The rearrangement uses TRBV7-6 and TRBJ1-1; D unresolved. Trimming pared 5 bases from V and 0 bases from J, leaving 10 bases between. The CDR3 is 14 residues long. Germline lookup yields CDR1 SGHVS and CDR2 FNYEAQ. CDR3 protein: CASSPPGLNTEAFF. DNA for the CDR3: TGTGCCAGCAGCCCACCAGGCTTGAACACTGAAGCTTTCTTT.

This chain uses TRBV7-3 with TRBJ1-6, with TRBD1 matching 7 bases. The germline CDR1 and CDR2 sequences are SGHTA and FQGTGA. The ends lost 1 base at V and 6 bases at J; junction bases unmatched: 9. The CDR3 runs 17 residues. This CDR3 reads CASSLSAGGRGNSPLHF. In DNA form, the CDR3 reads TGTGCCAGCAGCTTAAGTGCAGGGGGGCGCGGTAATTCACCCCTCCACTTT.

This clone was counted between two and nine times. The chain has TRBV10-1 and TRBJ1-4, with 10 bases lining up with TRBD1. V shed 6 bases, J shed 0 bases, and the junction held 10 bases outside the gene matches. This CDR3 has 18 amino acids. Germline CDR1 and CDR2: WNHNN and SYGVQD (reference sequence). CDR3 bases: TGCGCCAGCAGGAAAACCGGGACAGGGGATGCAACTAATGAAAAACTGTTTTTT. Amino acid sequence: CASRKTGTGDATNEKLFF.

The CDR3 reads CASTFDSTYEQYF. CDR3 sequence (DNA): TGTGCCAGCACCTTCGACAGTACCTACGAGCAGTACTTC. The chain uses TRBV5-6 and TRBJ2-7, with D perhaps matching TRBD1 (5 bases). Germline CDR1 and CDR2: SGHDT and YYEEEE. The V gene lost 6 bases and the J gene lost 2 bases, with 12 bases spanning the gap. This CDR3 has 13 amino acids.

The rearrangement links TRBV2 to TRBJ2-1, with 14 bases fitting TRBD2. The J segment lost 10 bases and the V segment lost 6 bases, leaving 8 bases of the junction unmatched. The germline V gene encodes CDR1 SNHLY and CDR2 FYNNEI. The CDR3 is made up of 15 amino acids. CDR3 in DNA: TGTGCCAGCAGATCCGGACTAGCGGGAGGATACGAGCAGTTCTTC. It specifies CASRSGLAGGYEQFF.

This clone turned up a few times. The rearrangement links TRBV30 to TRBJ1-6; D might be TRBD1 (5 bases). The CDR3 length is 13 residues. V lost 4 bases and J lost 6, with 10 bases in between. Germline V lookup: CDR1 GTSNPN, CDR2 SVGIG (reference sequence). The CDR3 loop reads CAWNRGVNSPLHF. CDR3 nucleotides: TGTGCCTGGAATCGGGGGGTTAATTCACCCCTCCACTTT.

The chain couples TRBV30 to TRBJ1-4; tentatively, D is TRBD1 (6 bases). The germline gives CDR1 GTSNPN, CDR2 SVGIG (reference sequence). Deletions cut 0 bases from V and 5 bases from J, with 10 bases between. The CDR3 contains 14 residues. CDR3 in DNA: TGTGCCTGGAGTGTAGGGGGGGACAATGAAAAACTGTTTTTT. The encoded protein is CAWSVGGDNEKLFF. Complete variable domain (other parts from reference TRBV30 and TRBJ1-4): SQTIHQWPATLVQPVGSPLSLECTVEGTSNPNLYWYRQAAGRGLQLLFYSVGIGQISSEVPQNLSASRPQDRQFILSSKKLLLSDSGFYLCAWSVGGDNEKLFFGSGTQLSVL.

V gene TRBV7-2 combines with J gene TRBJ1-3; D is undetermined. CDR1 and CDR2 (germline): SGHTA, FQGNSA. CDR3 length: 13 residues. V lost 6 bases and J lost 0, with 6 bases in between. CDR3 coding DNA: TGTGCCAGCAGGAGAGGCTCTGGAAACACCATATATTTT. This encodes CASRRGSGNTIYF.

This clone occurred a few times. The V call is TRBV2, the J call TRBJ2-7; 7 bases agree with TRBD1. The CDR3 runs 13 residues. The germline CDR1 and CDR2 sequences are SNHLY and FYNNEI. Trimming at V came to 5 bases and at J to 9 bases, leaving 10 bases not matched to a gene. CDR3 sequence (DNA): TGTGCCAGCAGTATAAACACAGGGGCCGGGCAGTACTTC. The encoded protein is CASSINTGAGQYF.

The V call is TRBV18, the J call TRBJ1-5; the match to TRBD1 covers 10 bases. The CDR3 sequence is 15 residues long. V lost 0 bases, J lost 7 bases, and 3 bases stayed unmatched. Germline V gene sequence: CDR1 KGHSH, CDR2 LQKENI. This CDR3 reads CASSPPGTGEQPQHF. For the CDR3, the DNA is TGTGCCAGCTCACCACCCGGGACAGGGGAACAGCCCCAGCATTTT.

This chain joins TRBV7-9 and TRBJ2-1; 9 bases agree with TRBD2. With V trimmed by 2 bases and J by 9 bases, 8 bases remained unmatched. The CDR3 totals 15 residues. Per the germline V gene, CDR1 is SEHNR and CDR2 is FQNEAQ (reference sequence). The CDR3 nucleotides are TGTGCCAGCAGCTTATCACTAGCGGGTATGGGTGAGCAGTTCTTC. Translating it yields CASSLSLAGMGEQFF.

This clone showed up just a few times. The rearrangement links TRBV3-1 (or the pseudogene TRBV3-2) to TRBJ1-6, with 7 bases that match TRBD1. This CDR3 has 16 amino acids. V shed 3 bases, J shed 9 bases, and the junction held 11 bases outside the gene matches. The germline V gene has CDR1 LGHDT and CDR2 YNNKEL (reference sequence). The CDR3 DNA reads TGTGCCAGCAGCCACAGGGGGAAAACGGTTCTTTCACCCCTCCACTTT. It specifies CASSHRGKTVLSPLHF.

The chain employs TRBV28 and TRBJ1-2; D is unclear. V was shortened by 3 bases and J by 4 bases, with 9 bases between the two germline ends. Germline V gene lookup returns CDR1 MDHEN and CDR2 SYDVKM. The CDR3 loop spans 13 amino acids. Here the CDR3 reads CASSFTILYGYTF. For the CDR3, the DNA is TGTGCCAGCAGTTTCACGATACTCTATGGCTACACCTTC.

The chain recombines TRBV7-9 with TRBJ2-5, with 10 bases identical to TRBD2. The V segment lost 4 bases and the J segment 1 base; nucleotides outside the gene matches: 0. Germline lookup yields CDR1 SEHNR and CDR2 FQNEAQ (reference sequence). The CDR3 loop spans 14 amino acids. For the CDR3, the DNA is TGTGCCAGCAGCTGGACTAGCGGCCAAGAGACCCAGTACTTC. It translates to CASSWTSGQETQYF.

The CDR3 loop reads CATSDPGTGDVEQFF. The CDR3 DNA is TGTGCCACCAGTGACCCCGGGACAGGGGATGTTGAGCAGTTCTTC. The chain combines TRBV24-1 with TRBJ2-1; 10 bases map to TRBD1. The length of the CDR3 is 15 residues. J was trimmed by 9 bases and V by 4 bases; bases with no gene match: 8. Germline CDR1 is KGHDR and CDR2 is SFDVKD.

The V call is TRBV18, the J call TRBJ2-2; 7 bases map to TRBD1. Germline lookup yields CDR1 KGHSH and CDR2 LQKENI. Trimming took 0 bases from V and 7 from J; bases not matched to a gene: 8. This CDR3 has 16 residues. The CDR3 DNA reads as TGTGCCAGCTCACCACCACGACAGGGTATAATCGGGGAGCTGTTTTTT. It codes for CASSPPRQGIIGELFF. Together with reference TRBV18 and TRBJ2-2, the CDR3 gives the full variable domain: NAGVMQNPRHLVRRRGQEARLRCSPMKGHSHVYWYRQLPEEGLKFMVYLQKENIIDESGMPKERFSAEFPKEGPSILRIQQVVRGDSAAYFCASSPPRQGIIGELFFGEGSRLTVL.

The rearrangement links TRBV13 to TRBJ2-1; a weak D match, TRBD2 (6 bases). Between the trimmed V and J ends, which lost 4 bases and 1 base, there was a span of 14 bases. Germline assignment: CDR1 PRHDT and CDR2 FYEKMQ (reference sequence). The CDR3 is 16 residues long. In nucleotides, the CDR3 is TGTGCCAGCAGCTCCTTCCTAGCGACTTCCTACAATGAGCAGTTCTTC. Encoded protein: CASSSFLATSYNEQFF.